The present T cell receptor beta chain was sequenced within a study of blood T cell repertoires in COVID-19 (dated by TCRdb to 2018 to 2021). At the level of the whole study: Samples from collaborators originated in the United States, Italy and Spain and spanned both the acute and convalescent phases of COVID-19. Samples came from the ongoing ImmuneRACE study (first 160 participants) plus 1,254 subjects from 6 global collaborators. Deeply sampled blood TCRbeta repertoires from subjects exposed to, actively infected with, or recovered from COVID-19 were included in the dataset. Where HLA class I and class II types were available, the types were taken from metadata supplied by the sample provider, not from assay-based typing. The repertoires were released in a freely available public database intended as a resource for research on the immune response to SARS-CoV-2. Sample metadata almost always included a de-identified subject ID, COVID-19 status, age in years and sex. The prospective study material was composed of cDNA or gDNA derived from T cells, B-cell-depleted T cells, or PBMCs. The study at large found these results: The amount of clinical and demographic metadata varied by source and participant and was provided uncurated.

This clone has more than one count but fewer than ten. The antigen it recognizes is unknown. No base quality values were provided; no much bigger clone lies one nucleotide off. In the same sample, other DNA sequences code for this CDR3. Taken from the germline V gene, the CDR1 and CDR2 loops are MDHEN and SYDVKM. From cysteine to phenylalanine, the CDR3 is 16 amino acids long. The DNA shown is the 48-base CDR3, in frame from base 1. V ends up 6 bases short and J 1 base short, with an unmatched junction base count of 5. The immunoSEQ Assay, a bias-controlled multiplex PCR, was used to amplify TCRbeta CDR3 regions from genomic DNA. As for how the authors treated the data: The number of nucleated cells in each sample was estimated from the amplification of reference gene primers within the assay. Sequence reads were collapsed and filtered to measure the absolute abundance of every unique TCRbeta CDR3 rearrangement. Productive Simpson clonality was computed per sample as the square root of Simpson's diversity index over productive rearrangements. TCRdb stores this immuneACCESS table with in-frame sequences only. Part of the clones is absent; in the studies checked, under half of the shortfall reflects unresolved V genes, and no reason is known for the rest. V and J calls and clone size are as listed in that table; D and trimming were resolved from the DNA. For this sample there are about 240,000 clones; around 86% appear just once. The leading ten clones occupy roughly an eighth of the sample.

Each collaborating institution followed its own protocols to collect whole blood in K2EDTA tubes. Collaborator samples were shipped for TCRbeta analysis as frozen whole blood, isolated PBMCs, or DNA extracted from either sample type. The chain was built from TRBV28 and TRBJ1-4; 10 middle bases align to TRBD1. The TCR was taken from an elderly man with acute or convalescent COVID-19. Sequences were obtained from peripheral blood. The DNA sequence reads TGTGCCAGCAGCCCGGACAGGGGGGGAACTAATGAAAAACTGTTTTTT. Its product reads: CASSPDRGGTNEKLFF.